Described below is a single T cell receptor (beta chain) sequence and its context. Its antigen is unknown. Additional DNA sequences in this sample encode the identical CDR3. Sequenced by immunoSEQ multiplex PCR; TCRdb stores in-frame clones only, minus some. The sample has tens of thousands of clones; around 70% are singletons. The data were taken from a study of STAT5B mutations in CD4+ large granular lymphocyte leukemia. Buffy coats from healthy blood donors served as controls. Study-level points and caveats: No patients shared main leukemic clonotypes, though roughly 23% appeared at low frequency elsewhere. Patient CD4-sorted repertoires looked more clonal than healthy CD4+ repertoires, even without putative leukemic clones.

The source is a human donor in good health. Sequenced: CD4+ T cells from blood buffy coats.

CDR3 DNA sequence: TGTGCCAGCAGTGAAGGTGGGGCCAAAAACATTCAGTACTTC. Its translation: CASSEGGAKNIQYF. The V call is TRBV6-1, the J call TRBJ2-4; D gene ambiguous. The V end was cut by 1 base, the J end by 1 base, with 5 bases between. This CDR3 comprises 14 residues. Per the germline V gene, CDR1 is MNHNS and CDR2 is SASEGT.